This T cell receptor beta chain was captured by sequencing in a study of early T cells in non-severe SARS-CoV-2 infection. V was pared by 7 bases and J by 2 bases, with 14 bases between. This CDR3 has 14 residues. TCRdb processed the 5' RACE reads anew with MiXCR; each CDR3 protein has one entry. Of about 42,000 distinct CDR3 sequences in the sample, approximately 7.1% were seen once. The origin of this receptor is an adult who was a healthcare worker with PCR-confirmed SARS-CoV-2 infection or an uninfected control (not recorded which). Sequenced input: whole blood. The genes are TRBV12-3 or TRBV12-4 and TRBJ1-1; D might be TRBD1 (6 bases). The CDR3 DNA sequence: TGTGCCAGCACCCCAAACAGGGACAACACTGAAGCTTTCTTT. Translation: CASTPNRDNTEAFF.